This TCR beta chain was sequenced during a study of CD8 T cells in Susac syndrome. Trimming shortened V by 6 bases and J by 8 bases, and 16 bases separated the two germline ends. The CDR3 consists of 14 residues. Germline V gene sequence: CDR1 MNHEY, CDR2 SMNVEV (reference sequence). Reverse transcription of about 0.45 to 1 ug RNA was performed with random hexamers. TCRdb reanalysed the immunoSEQ multiplex PCR reads using MiXCR and keeps one entry per CDR3 protein. This sample has 110,000 or so distinct CDR3 sequences, with around 92% found just once. V and J are TRBV27 and TRBJ1-4, with a possible D match to TRBD1 (5 bases). This TCR was recovered from a human donor with multiple sclerosis. Sample: CD4+ T cells from PBMCs. CDR3 amino acids: CASSRGGPGEKLFF. As DNA, the CDR3 is TGTGCCAGCAGCCGCGGGGGACCGGGGGAAAAACTGTTTTTT.